These T cell receptor beta chains were read from a single sample in a study of T cell responses to AZD1222 COVID-19 vaccine. TCRdb's copy holds only in-frame clones and misses some; the assay was immunoSEQ multiplex PCR. The repertoire holds about 130,000 clones, with approximately 88% as singletons. The source material was peripheral blood, sampled on day 0 of AZD1222 vaccination. The source of these receptors is an adult in good health. Both conserved end residues are part of each CDR3. The D gene is left open where the match is weak.

D: TRBD2
V: TRBV7-7
J: TRBJ2-2
DNA: TGTGCCAGCAGCTTCTCTAGCGGGAAGGGGAACGGGGAGCTGTTTTTT
CDR3: CASSFSSGKGNGELFF

D: .
V: TRBV27
J: TRBJ1-1
DNA: TGTGCCAGCAGTTTATCGGGCGGGAAAGCTTTCTTT
CDR3: CASSLSGGKAFF

D: .
V: TRBV6-2/TRBV6-3
J: TRBJ1-5
DNA: .
CDR3: CASSTSDGLGGPQHF

D: .
V: TRBV2
J: TRBJ2-4
DNA: TGTGCCAGCAGTTCTGGTATAGCCAAAAACATTCAGTACTTC
CDR3: CASSSGIAKNIQYF

D: .
V: TRBV18
J: TRBJ1-4
DNA: TGTGCCAGCCGGGTCACAACTAATGAAAAACTGTTTTTT
CDR3: CASRVTTNEKLFF

D: TRBD1
V: TRBV10-2
J: TRBJ1-2
DNA: TGCGCCAGCGGCGACAGGGAAGTTCGGGTTGGCTACACCTTC
CDR3: CASGDREVRVGYTF

D: TRBD2
V: TRBV27
J: TRBJ2-7
DNA: TGTGCCAGCAGTCCGGGAGGCGAGCAGTACTTC
CDR3: CASSPGGEQYF

D: TRBD1
V: TRBV5-1
J: TRBJ2-7
DNA: TGCGCCAGCAGCTGGGGGACAGAAAGAACTTACGAGCAGTACTTC
CDR3: CASSWGTERTYEQYF

D: TRBD2
V: TRBV10-3
J: TRBJ2-1
DNA: TGTGCCATTCGACTAGCGGGGGACAATGAGCAGTTCTTC
CDR3: CAIRLAGDNEQFF

D: TRBD2
V: TRBV30
J: TRBJ2-3
DNA: TGTGCCTGGAGTGGAATAGCGGGGGCCACAGATACGCAGTATTTT
CDR3: CAWSGIAGATDTQYF

D: TRBD1
V: TRBV11-1
J: TRBJ1-2
DNA: TGTGCCAGCAGCTTAGCGGCAGGGGGCTATGGCTACACCTTC
CDR3: CASSLAAGGYGYTF

D: TRBD2
V: TRBV27
J: TRBJ2-3
DNA: TGTGCCAGTGGCGGGGGACTCACTAGCACAGATACGCAGTATTTT
CDR3: CASGGGLTSTDTQYF

D: .
V: TRBV7-2
J: TRBJ2-1
DNA: TGTGCCAGCAGACAAGACAGTTCCTCCTACAATGAGCAGTTCTTC
CDR3: CASRQDSSSYNEQFF

D: .
V: TRBV6-6
J: TRBJ1-1
DNA: TGTGCCAGCAGTTACGAGGGAAATCGGGGAACTGAAGCTTTCTTT
CDR3: CASSYEGNRGTEAFF

D: .
V: TRBV11-3
J: TRBJ1-1
DNA: TGTGCCAGCAGCTCCGACGGACTGAACACTGAAGCTTTCTTT
CDR3: CASSSDGLNTEAFF

D: .
V: TRBV11-2
J: TRBJ2-7
DNA: TGTGCCAGCAGCTTAAATGGAGTAACCTACGAGCAGTACTTC
CDR3: CASSLNGVTYEQYF

D: TRBD2
V: TRBV3-1/TRBV3-2
J: TRBJ2-1
DNA: TGTGCCAGCAGCCGGAGCGGGGGGTGGAATGAGCAGTTCTTC
CDR3: CASSRSGGWNEQFF